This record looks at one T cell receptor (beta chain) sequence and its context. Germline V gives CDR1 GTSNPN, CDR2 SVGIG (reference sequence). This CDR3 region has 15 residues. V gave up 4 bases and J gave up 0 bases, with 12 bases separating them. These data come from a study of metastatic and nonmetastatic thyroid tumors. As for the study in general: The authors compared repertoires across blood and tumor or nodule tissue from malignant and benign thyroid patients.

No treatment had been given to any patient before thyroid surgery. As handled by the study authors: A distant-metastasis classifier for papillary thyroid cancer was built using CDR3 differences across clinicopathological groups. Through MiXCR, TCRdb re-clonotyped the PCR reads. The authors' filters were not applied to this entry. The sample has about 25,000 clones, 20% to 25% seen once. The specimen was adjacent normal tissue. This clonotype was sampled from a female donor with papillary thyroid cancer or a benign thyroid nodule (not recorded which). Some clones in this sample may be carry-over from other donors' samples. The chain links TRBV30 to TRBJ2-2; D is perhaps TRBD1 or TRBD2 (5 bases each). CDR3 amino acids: CAWMGDSANTGELFF. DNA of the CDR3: TGTGCCTGGATGGGGGATTCTGCGAACACCGGGGAGCTGTTTTTT.